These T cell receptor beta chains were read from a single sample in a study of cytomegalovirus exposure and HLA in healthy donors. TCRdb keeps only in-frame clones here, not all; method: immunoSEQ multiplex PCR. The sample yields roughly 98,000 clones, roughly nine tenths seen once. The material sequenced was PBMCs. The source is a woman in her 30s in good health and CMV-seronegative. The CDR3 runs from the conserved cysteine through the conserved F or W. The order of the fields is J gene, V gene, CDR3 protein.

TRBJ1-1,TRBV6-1,CASSPRWGTEAFF
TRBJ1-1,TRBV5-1,CASSSTGGSARTEAFF
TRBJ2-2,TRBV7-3,CASSLKRSTGELFF
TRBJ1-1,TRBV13,CASRRRVGKTEAFF
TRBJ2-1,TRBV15,CATSRGGDRGKRNEQFF
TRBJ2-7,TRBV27,CASSRQGRGEQYF
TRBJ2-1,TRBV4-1,CASSKDAGVTYNEQFF
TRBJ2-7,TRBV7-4,CASSLWTGMTHEQYF
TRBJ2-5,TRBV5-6,CASSLILRASSETQYF
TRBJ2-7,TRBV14,CASSLVRGHEQYF
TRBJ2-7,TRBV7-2,CASSSAGDSYEQYF
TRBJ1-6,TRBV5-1,CASSWGQLLPDSPLHF
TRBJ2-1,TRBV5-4,CASSRSGRAEYNEQFF
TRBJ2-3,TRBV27,CASSLSAADTQYF
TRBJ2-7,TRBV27,CASGRDSYEQYF
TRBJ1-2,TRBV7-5,CVRIRGHGYTF
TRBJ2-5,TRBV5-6,CASSLTRAETQYF
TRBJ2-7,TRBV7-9,CASSPSGQGANEQYF
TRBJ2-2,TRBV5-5,CASSMRNTGELFF
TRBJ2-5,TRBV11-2,CASSSGTSGGNWGETQYF
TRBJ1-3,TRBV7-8,CASSFRRTASSGNTIYF
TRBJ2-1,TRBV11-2,CASSFSGIWGNEQFF
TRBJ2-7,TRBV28,CASSSEYRSEQYF
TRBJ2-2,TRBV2,CASSSSGGGYNTGELFF
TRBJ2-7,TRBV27,CASWRGDEQYF
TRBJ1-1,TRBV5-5,CASNKKRDPLLAEAFF
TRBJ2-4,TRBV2,CASRRGLAGGILNIQYF
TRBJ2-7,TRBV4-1,CASSQSGVSYEQYF
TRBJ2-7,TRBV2,CASTRAPPGISSYEQYF
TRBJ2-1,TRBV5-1,CASSFGWEGDEQFF
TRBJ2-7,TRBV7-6,CASSLGRGQGYEQYF
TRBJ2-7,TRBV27,CASSFRLAEGFEQYF
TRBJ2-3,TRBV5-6,CASSGQGRNTQYF
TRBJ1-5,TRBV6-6,CASSRVVNQPQHF
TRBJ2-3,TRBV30,CASAGRKDTQYF
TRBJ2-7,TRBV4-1,CASSQTRDLPYEQYF
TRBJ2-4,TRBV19,CASSRAGGGNIQYF
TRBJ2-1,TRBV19,CASSVVLAGFNNEQFF
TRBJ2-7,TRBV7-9,CASSLDRPYEQYF
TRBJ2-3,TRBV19,CASSYGTGPDTQYF
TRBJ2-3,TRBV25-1,CASSDPTPGGKVGTQYF
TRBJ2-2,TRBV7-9,CASSTAGTITGELFF
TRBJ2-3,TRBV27,CASSLWTTPSTDTQYF
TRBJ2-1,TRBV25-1,CASSEGQTSASYNEQFF
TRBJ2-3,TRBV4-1,CASSHPSRSGSRTDTQYF
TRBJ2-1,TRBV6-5,CASSFLDRGSYNEQFF
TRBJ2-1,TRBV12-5,CASGFLAGGAYNEQFF
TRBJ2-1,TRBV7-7,CASSPIEVSYNEQFF
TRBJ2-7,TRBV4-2,CASSQNFPYEQYF
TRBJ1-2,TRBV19,CASTRGASYGYTF
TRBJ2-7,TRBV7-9,CASSLIPGPGQGNEQYF
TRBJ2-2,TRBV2,CASTRTGTGELFF
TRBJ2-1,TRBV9,CASSVASGGYNEQFF
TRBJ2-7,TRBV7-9,CASMRGGEGLAYEQYF
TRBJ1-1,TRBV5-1,CASSFSDTRPNTEAFF
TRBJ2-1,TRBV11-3,CASSLSGTGFNEQFF